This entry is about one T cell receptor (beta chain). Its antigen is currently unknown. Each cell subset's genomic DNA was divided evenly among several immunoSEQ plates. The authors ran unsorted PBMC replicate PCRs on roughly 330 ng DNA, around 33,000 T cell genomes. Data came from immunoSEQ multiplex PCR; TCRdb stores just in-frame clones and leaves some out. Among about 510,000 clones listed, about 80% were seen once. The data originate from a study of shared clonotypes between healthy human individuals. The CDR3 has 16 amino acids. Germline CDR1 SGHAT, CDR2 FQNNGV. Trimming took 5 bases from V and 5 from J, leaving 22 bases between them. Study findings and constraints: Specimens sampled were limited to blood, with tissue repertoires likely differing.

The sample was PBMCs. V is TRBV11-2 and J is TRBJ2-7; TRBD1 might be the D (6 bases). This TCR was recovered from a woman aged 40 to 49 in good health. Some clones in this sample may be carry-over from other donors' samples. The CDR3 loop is CASSPRGPGAGNEQYF. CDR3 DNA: TGTGCCAGCAGCCCTAGAGGGCCAGGGGCCGGTAACGAGCAGTACTTC.